The text below deals with one T cell receptor (beta chain). The antigen it recognizes is unknown. No qualities accompany the bases; no much larger clone lies one base away. The CDR3 regions of human TCRbeta chains were subjected to immunosequencing. Per the source publication's procedure: TCRs in the repertoires were compared against a reference library of SARS-CoV-2-specific TCRs that had been generated with the MIRA antigen-specificity platform. Breadth was defined as the fraction of unique TCRs that were SARS-CoV-2-associated. Depth was defined as the fraction of total T cells that were SARS-CoV-2-associated. Using the MIRA data, each spike-specific TCR was assigned both to the spike region to which the TCR was reactive and to a CD4 or CD8 class. Log10-transformed breadth and depth values were compared by one-way ANOVA with Sidak's multiple comparisons tests. TCRdb took over this immuneACCESS table, retaining in-frame rearrangements with V and J assigned. Such tables are incomplete; in checked studies, under half of the missing clones stem from an unresolved V gene, and the remainder is unexplained. V, J and clone size are those of that table, while D and trimming were read from the DNA. This sample comprises 150,000 or so clones, approximately 88% of them detected only once. The ten biggest clones cover 3% to 4% of the sample.

This sample is part of a study of T cell responses to AZD1222 COVID-19 vaccine (dated by TCRdb to the early 2020s). The study in broad terms: TCR sequencing covered about 230 trial participants: around 210 given two doses of AZD1222 and 26 given two doses of MenACWY control vaccine. Enrollment into the trials was organized by age into subgroups of 18-55, 56-69 and 70-plus years, and those subgroups contained roughly 140, 27 and 60 TCR-sequenced participants, respectively. General findings and caveats noted by the study authors: In the small 56-69-year group, the increase in depth fell short of significance, most likely because of low power. No day 14 peak-response samples were available, so repertoires were characterized only after the peak T cell response. Conclusions about previously exposed vaccinees are limited, since just a handful of AZD1222 recipients were seropositive for SARS-CoV-2 at baseline. CD4 TCRs associated with the vaccine covered the entire spike protein, and the dominant responses were in regions 160-218 and 743-854. Nearly half of unique spike-specific TCRs reportedly recognized epitopes outside regions mutated in the B.1.351 and B.1.1.7 variants. After two AZD1222 doses, spike-specific TCR breadth and depth were significantly higher than at day 0 and than in MenACWY recipients. Most participants were white British and females outnumbered males, and the authors suggested that clonal diversity may have been underestimated.

Read against the paper, the sample's time point label means: baseline before first vaccination. The label giving this sample's treatment or condition can be read as: meningococcal conjugate vaccine given as trial control. The vaccinee samples were drawn from two UK trials, COV001 and COV002, one of which was a single-blind randomized controlled phase 2/3 trial testing AZD1222 (ChAdOx1 nCoV-19) in healthy adults. For TCRbeta chain sequencing, PBMC samples from trial participants were taken at day 0 and at day 28 after the second dose. Per the germline V gene, LGHNA is the CDR1 and YNFKEQ is the CDR2. The CDR3 starts with the cysteine, ends with the phenylalanine, and has 16 residues. The only DNA kept is the CDR3, 48 bases in frame from the first base. Clipping removes 0 bases from V and 7 bases from J, with 9 as the unmatched junction base count.

The rearranged chain carries TRBV4-2 and TRBJ1-2, and 9 junction bases match TRBD1. The receptor's source is an adult in good health. Source: peripheral blood, taken on day 0 of MenACWY control vaccination. CDR3 region: CASSQDNRGPWSGYTF. The DNA is TGTGCCAGCAGCCAAGATAACAGGGGGCCGTGGAGTGGCTACACCTTC.